A selection of T cell receptor beta chains follows, all from one sample in a study of cytomegalovirus exposure and HLA in healthy donors. Clones were read by immunoSEQ multiplex PCR, and TCRdb kept only the in-frame ones, dropping some. Counted here are about 310,000 clones, over 75% occurring once; the ten biggest clones make up around 0.96%. Specimen: PBMCs. Source of these receptors: a man under 40 in good health and CMV-seronegative. Each CDR3 is given with its conserved first and last residue. Fields, in order: V gene, J gene, D gene, CDR3 DNA, CDR3 protein. The D gene is left open where the match is weak.

V gene: TRBV6-1
J gene: TRBJ1-2
D gene: TRBD1
CDR3 DNA: TGTGCCAGCAGCGGGACAGGTGGTAGTGGCTACACCTTC
CDR3 protein: CASSGTGGSGYTF

V gene: TRBV12-5
J gene: TRBJ1-3
D gene: .
CDR3 DNA: TGTGCTAGTGGTTCGCTACGAGGGGGTTACTCTGGAAACACCATATATTTT
CDR3 protein: CASGSLRGGYSGNTIYF

V gene: TRBV18
J gene: TRBJ2-5
D gene: .
CDR3 DNA: TGTGCCAGCTCACCAGCGGAGACCCAGTACTTC
CDR3 protein: CASSPAETQYF

V gene: TRBV6-6
J gene: TRBJ2-3
D gene: TRBD2
CDR3 DNA: TGTGCCAGCAACCCTATAGCGGGGGTGAACACAGATACGCAGTATTTT
CDR3 protein: CASNPIAGVNTDTQYF

V gene: TRBV30
J gene: TRBJ1-2
D gene: .
CDR3 DNA: TGTGCCTGGAGGGGGGGATTTTGGCTTTATGGCTACACCTTC
CDR3 protein: CAWRGGFWLYGYTF

V gene: TRBV5-4
J gene: TRBJ2-1
D gene: .
CDR3 DNA: TGTGCCAGCAGCCCGACAGGTAACTACAATGAGCAGTTCTTC
CDR3 protein: CASSPTGNYNEQFF

V gene: TRBV5-6
J gene: TRBJ2-4
D gene: .
CDR3 DNA: TGTGCCAGCGGACTAGCCAAAAACATTCAGTACTTC
CDR3 protein: CASGLAKNIQYF

V gene: TRBV5-6
J gene: TRBJ2-7
D gene: TRBD2
CDR3 DNA: TGTGCCAGCAGCTTGCTGGGTAGCGGGGGCACGCGTGGGGACGAGCAGTACTTC
CDR3 protein: CASSLLGSGGTRGDEQYF

V gene: TRBV5-1
J gene: TRBJ1-1
D gene: .
CDR3 DNA: TGCGCCAGCAGCCCGACGGGGGGAAACACTGAAGCTTTCTTT
CDR3 protein: CASSPTGGNTEAFF

V gene: TRBV9
J gene: TRBJ2-5
D gene: TRBD2
CDR3 DNA: TGTGCCAGCAGCGAAGCGGGGGGCTCCCAAGAGACCCAGTACTTC
CDR3 protein: CASSEAGGSQETQYF

V gene: TRBV27
J gene: TRBJ1-1
D gene: .
CDR3 DNA: TGTGCCAGCAGTCCCGCCCCAGGGGCGGGGAACACTGAAGCTTTCTTT
CDR3 protein: CASSPAPGAGNTEAFF

V gene: TRBV4-3
J gene: TRBJ2-3
D gene: TRBD2
CDR3 DNA: TGCGCCAGCAGCCAAGATAGGGTAGCGGGGGGAATATCGCAGAGGACAGATACGCAGTATTTT
CDR3 protein: CASSQDRVAGGISQRTDTQYF

V gene: TRBV7-2
J gene: TRBJ2-7
D gene: .
CDR3 DNA: TGTGCCAGCAGCCGAAGGACAGACTACGAGCAGTACTTC
CDR3 protein: CASSRRTDYEQYF

V gene: TRBV29-1
J gene: TRBJ1-2
D gene: .
CDR3 DNA: TGCAGCGATACCCCAGGCGCTAACTATGGCTACACCTTC
CDR3 protein: CSDTPGANYGYTF

V gene: TRBV5-4
J gene: TRBJ1-2
D gene: .
CDR3 DNA: TGTGCCAGCAGTTCAACAGGGTACTATGGCTACACCTTC
CDR3 protein: CASSSTGYYGYTF

V gene: TRBV25-1
J gene: TRBJ2-3
D gene: .
CDR3 DNA: TGTGCCAGCAGTGAAATTGGCTTTTCTTTT
CDR3 protein: CASSEIGFSF